The 26 T cell receptor beta chains in this list originate from one sample, sequenced in a study of blood T cells in healthy people across ages. A J-beta primer mix and a sample-barcoded 5' primer were used in a second PCR of about 6 to 12 cycles. TCRdb passed the 5' RACE reads through MiXCR, listing each CDR3 protein once. Of 600,000 to 850,000 distinct CDR3 sequences in the sample, roughly 25% were seen once. The sample was also reused in another study, on T cells of mothers and their children.

The specimen sequenced was blood. The receptors were gathered from a boy younger than 18 in good health.

This clonotype has only a few counts. This chain uses TRBV12-3 or TRBV12-4 with TRBJ2-5; tentatively, D is TRBD1 (6 bases). CDR3 size: 17 residues. V was trimmed by 6 bases and J by 2 bases, leaving 22 bases between them. The CDR3 region is CASSLTGWGRSQETQYF. Written as DNA, the CDR3 is TGTGCCAGCAGCCTAACGGGCTGGGGGCGCTCACAAGAGACCCAGTACTTC.

This clonotype has at least ten counts. This CDR3 reads CASSQQIGDTEAFF. Here the CDR3 DNA reads TGTGCCAGCAGTCAGCAAATCGGGGACACTGAAGCTTTCTTT. V and J are TRBV9 and TRBJ1-1; unclear D gene. This CDR3 has 14 amino acids. V lost 5 bases to trimming and J lost 3 bases, with 14 bases between them. The germline V gene has CDR1 SGDLS and CDR2 YYNGEE. Based on the CDR3 plus reference TRBV9 and TRBJ1-1, the full variable domain is DSGVTQTPKHLITATGQRVTLRCSPRSGDLSVYWYQQSLDQGLQFLIQYYNGEERAKGNILERFSAQQFPDLHSELNLSSLELGDSALYFCASSQQIGDTEAFFGQGTRLTVV.

This clonotype was seen a few times. J is TRBJ2-3 and V is TRBV24-1; TRBD2 matches at 10 bases. Germline V gene sequence: CDR1 KGHDR, CDR2 SFDVKD. J was trimmed by 2 bases and V by 3 bases; bases with no gene match: 4. The CDR3 has 16 amino acids. CDR3 protein: CATSDRLAGVTDTQYF. In nucleotides, the CDR3 is TGTGCCACCAGTGATAGGCTAGCGGGGGTCACAGATACGCAGTATTTT.

In regard to this clonotype: A junction end diverges from the germline sequence, so it may reflect a read error. This chain uses TRBV12-3 or TRBV12-4 with TRBJ2-5; D is perhaps TRBD2 (6 bases). The end of the DNA is better explained by TRBJ2-1, so the J call may be wrong. The CDR3 is 14 amino acids. The CDR3 sequence: CASSGRLPYNGQFF. The CDR3 nucleotides read TGTGCCAGTTCCGGGAGACTCCCCTACAATGGGCAGTTCTTC.

The gene calls are TRBV21-1 and TRBJ1-4; whether TRBD1, the table's D call, matches the DNA was not checked. TRBV21-1 constitutes a pseudogene. CDR3 length equals 20 residues. The CDR3 is CASSLRKSNERGATNEKLFF. CDR3 DNA: TGTGCCAGCAGCCTACGTAAATCGAACGAGAGGGGTGCAACTAATGAAAAACTGTTTTTT.

In this sample, this clonotype turned up a few times. The V and J genes are TRBV2 and TRBJ2-5, with D tentatively TRBD1 (5 bases). The J call may be incorrect, as the DNA end agrees better with TRBJ2-7. Per germline, CDR1 SNHLY and CDR2 FYNNEI. The CDR3 has 12 amino acids. The CDR3 is CATKTASYEQYF. In DNA, the CDR3 is TGTGCCACCAAGACAGCATCCTACGAGCAGTACTTC.

The chain joins TRBV3-1 to TRBJ2-1; TRBD1 aligns across 8 bases. V trimming: 5 bases; J trimming: 5 bases; junction bases outside the gene matches: 14. This CDR3 has 17 amino acids. Germline V CDR1 and CDR2: LGHDT, YNNKEL (reference sequence). CDR3 in DNA: TGTGCCAGCAGCTATACCTCCGGGACAGGCCGTCACAATGAGCAGTTCTTC. Its protein is CASSYTSGTGRHNEQFF.

The chain links TRBV28 to TRBJ2-5; unclear D gene. Germline V gene lookup returns CDR1 MDHEN and CDR2 SYDVKM. The CDR3 consists of 12 residues. Between the trimmed V and J ends, which lost 3 bases and 5 bases, there was a span of 7 bases. The CDR3 DNA reads as TGTGCCAGCAGTTTTGTTCAGGAGACCCAGTACTTC. Its protein is CASSFVQETQYF.

A few counts support this clonotype. The V call is TRBV7-8, the J call TRBJ2-7; 9 bases match TRBD2. J lost 4 bases, V lost 3 bases, and 4 bases had no gene match. This CDR3 contains 14 residues. Germline V lookup: CDR1 SGHVS, CDR2 FQNEAQ. The CDR3 reads CASSFLAGSYEQYF. In DNA, the CDR3 is TGTGCCAGCAGCTTTCTAGCGGGGTCGTACGAGCAGTACTTC.

Details on this clonotype: The junction differs from germline at one of its ends, possibly a read error. The chain combines TRBV4-1 with TRBJ2-1; maybe TRBD2 (6 bases). There are 14 residues in the CDR3. Looked up from germline, CDR1 is MGHRA and CDR2 is YSYEKL. DNA for the CDR3: TGCGCCAGCAGCCAAGCCCCCCCGGGCCGGGAGCTGTTCTTC. The encoded protein is CASSQAPPGRELFF.

The chain recombines TRBV5-6 with TRBJ2-5; D is possibly TRBD2 (6 bases). The V gene lost 5 bases and the J gene lost 0 bases, with 23 bases spanning the gap. Germline V CDR1 and CDR2: SGHDT, YYEEEE. The length of the CDR3 is 18 residues. DNA for the CDR3: TGTGCCAGCAGTTACGGCCGGTGGGGCGGAGGGCACCAAGAGACCCAGTACTTC. Translation gives CASSYGRWGGGHQETQYF.

The chain uses TRBV7-6 and TRBJ2-5; TRBD1 agrees at 7 bases. The DNA end is a closer match to TRBJ2-1, so the J assignment may be wrong. Germline V lookup: CDR1 SGHVS, CDR2 FNYEAQ. The CDR3 covers 17 residues. The CDR3 spells CASSFRDSRFVSYEQFF. Written as DNA, the CDR3 is TGTGCCAGCAGCTTCCGGGACAGTAGATTCGTGTCCTATGAGCAGTTCTTC.

The chain combines TRBV7-2 with TRBJ2-7; 13 nucleotides line up with TRBD2. Germline V lookup: CDR1 SGHTA, CDR2 FQGNSA. The ends lost 5 bases at V and 12 bases at J; junction bases unmatched: 13. This CDR3 is built from 15 residues. CDR3: CASSDTSGGAWALYF. The CDR3 nucleotides are TGTGCCAGCAGCGATACTAGCGGGGGGGCCTGGGCCTTGTACTTC.

The chain joins TRBV5-6 to TRBJ2-5; D possibly corresponds to TRBD2 (7 bases). The CDR3 loop spans 13 amino acids. CDR1 and CDR2 from the germline V gene are SGHDT and YYEEEE. Trimming took off 4 bases at V and 11 bases at J, with 18 bases between the two ends. The chain's CDR3 is CASSNREGIGQYF. In nucleotides, the CDR3 is TGTGCCAGCAGCAACAGGGAGGGAATAGGGCAGTACTTC. Looking up the rest from reference TRBV5-6 and TRBJ2-5 gives the full variable domain: DAGVTQSPTHLIKTRGQQVTLRCSPKSGHDTVSWYQQALGQGPQFIFQYYEEEERQRGNFPDRFSGHQFPNYSSELNVNALLLGDSALYLCASSNREGIGQYFGPGTRLLVL.

This clonotype turned up a few times. V and J are TRBV11-2 and TRBJ2-1; D is uncertain. The CDR3 contains 15 residues. Germline CDR1 and CDR2: SGHAT and FQNNGV. V lost 1 base and J 5 bases, leaving 12 bases between the germline ends. CDR3 sequence: CASSLGGGLHNEQFF. The CDR3 DNA reads as TGTGCCAGCAGCTTAGGAGGTGGGCTTCACAATGAGCAGTTCTTC.

This clonotype has more than one count but fewer than ten. The CDR3 sequence is CASRGEGHEQFF. Here the CDR3 DNA reads TGCGCCAGCAGGGGAGAGGGACATGAGCAGTTCTTC. The chain combines TRBV5-1 with TRBJ2-1, with D perhaps TRBD1 or TRBD2 (5 bases each). The CDR3 totals 12 residues. Trimming removed 5 bases at V and 8 bases at J, with 11 bases between. CDR1 SGHRS and CDR2 YFSETQ come from the germline V gene. Filled out from reference TRBV5-1 and TRBJ2-1, the complete variable domain reads KAGVTQTPRYLIKTRGQQVTLSCSPISGHRSVSWYQQTPGQGLQFLFEYFSETQRNKGNFPGRFSGRQFSNSRSEMNVSTLELGDSALYLCASRGEGHEQFFGPGTRLTVL.

In this sample, this clonotype turned up a few times. The chain couples TRBV2 to TRBJ2-5, with TRBD1 as a possible D gene (6 bases). V lost 6 bases and J 5 bases, leaving 19 bases between the germline ends. CDR3 length equals 15 residues. Germline values: CDR1 SNHLY, CDR2 FYNNEI. CDR3 amino acids: CASSKTNRVGETQYF. DNA of the CDR3: TGTGCCAGCAGCAAAACAAACAGGGTCGGGGAGACCCAGTACTTC. Supplemented by reference TRBV2 and TRBJ2-5, the full variable domain reads EPEVTQTPSHQVTQMGQEVILRCVPISNHLYFYWYRQILGQKVEFLVSFYNNEISEKSEIFDDQFSVERPDGSNFTLKIRSTKLEDSAMYFCASSKTNRVGETQYFGPGTRLLVL.

The V gene is TRBV7-8, the J gene TRBJ1-5; 10 bases map to TRBD1. CDR1 is SGHVS, CDR2 FQNEAQ, per germline. With V trimmed by 0 bases and J by 3 bases, 5 bases remained unmatched. The CDR3 contains 17 residues. The CDR3 DNA sequence: TGTGCCAGCAGCTTAGCGCCGGGACAGGGGCCCAATCAGCCCCAGCATTTT. Translated: CASSLAPGQGPNQPQHF.

The table lists this clonotype with many counts. This rearrangement joins TRBV20-1 to TRBJ2-1, with 9 bases that match TRBD2. This CDR3 spans 16 amino acids. J was trimmed by 3 bases and V by 0 bases; bases with no gene match: 6. Germline CDR1 is DFQATT and CDR2 is SNEGSKA (reference sequence). The DNA of the CDR3 is TGCAGTGCTAGAGATCTAGCGGGGCCCTTCTACAATGAGCAGTTCTTC. Its protein is CSARDLAGPFYNEQFF.

The chain carries TRBV25-1 and TRBJ1-6; no firm D call. V gave up 2 bases and J gave up 8 bases, with 13 bases separating them. Germline assignment: CDR1 MGHDK and CDR2 SYGVNS. This CDR3 is built from 15 residues. The CDR3 sequence: CASSESEGEHSPLHF. Here the CDR3 DNA reads TGTGCCAGCAGTGAAAGTGAAGGAGAACATTCACCCCTCCACTTT. Full variable domain (missing parts from reference TRBV25-1 and TRBJ1-6): EADIYQTPRYLVIGTGKKITLECSQTMGHDKMYWYQQDPGMELHLIHYSYGVNSTEKGDLSSESTVSRIRTEHFPLTLESARPSHTSQYLCASSESEGEHSPLHFGNGTRLTVT.

J is TRBJ1-2 and V is TRBV4-1; 7 nucleotides line up with TRBD1. J was trimmed by 5 bases and V by 2 bases; bases with no gene match: 8. This CDR3 comprises 15 residues. Germline loops: CDR1 MGHRA, CDR2 YSYEKL. The CDR3 coding sequence is TGCGCCAGCAGCCAACCCGCGAGGGGACAGTATGGCTACACCTTC. Its translation is CASSQPARGQYGYTF.

The chain uses TRBV5-1 and TRBJ2-7; TRBD1 matches 9 bases. Germline lookup yields CDR1 SGHRS and CDR2 YFSETQ. The ends lost 4 bases at V and 2 bases at J; junction bases unmatched: 4. The length of the CDR3 is 14 residues. CDR3 coding DNA: TGCGCCAGCAGCGTGACAGGGGGAACCTACGAGCAGTACTTC. This encodes CASSVTGGTYEQYF.

The sample holds many counts of this clonotype. The chain links TRBV7-2 to TRBJ2-5, with no clear D. The germline gives CDR1 SGHTA, CDR2 FQGNSA. Trimming stripped 6 bases from V and 0 bases from J, with 2 bases between. The CDR3 totals 11 residues. The chain's CDR3 is CASSDQETQYF. The DNA for the CDR3 is TGTGCCAGCAGTGACCAAGAGACCCAGTACTTC.

The CDR3 reads CSASDRGETQYF. CDR3 DNA sequence: TGCAGTGCTAGCGACAGGGGGGAGACCCAGTACTTC. The chain uses TRBV20-1 and TRBJ2-5; TRBD1 matches at 9 bases. The CDR3 runs to 12 residues. Germline trimming cut 3 bases from V and 5 bases from J; bases unmatched to any gene: 1. The germline gives CDR1 DFQATT, CDR2 SNEGSKA (reference sequence).

There are a few counts of this clonotype. The chain employs TRBV29-1 and TRBJ2-7; the D is unclear. This CDR3 is built from 12 residues. The V end was cut by 4 bases, the J end by 7 bases, with 14 bases between. The germline V gene encodes CDR1 SQVTM and CDR2 ANQGSEA. CDR3 residues: CSVVPKGREQYF. The CDR3 region has the DNA TGCAGCGTTGTCCCCAAGGGAAGAGAGCAGTACTTC.

This clonotype was detected a few times. The rearrangement uses TRBV6-2 or TRBV6-3 and TRBJ2-3; D is possibly TRBD2 (6 bases). With 7 bases removed from V and 4 bases from J, the gap between germline ends came to 9 bases. There are 12 residues in the CDR3. Looked up from germline, CDR1 is MNHEY and CDR2 is SVGEGT. The CDR3 DNA is TGTGCCAGCAAACGACTAGCAGATACGCAGTATTTT. It codes for CASKRLADTQYF.